Following are 29 T cell receptor beta chains from one sample sequenced in a study of T cells in women clearing cervical HPV infection. The protocol was immunoSEQ multiplex PCR, while the TCRdb copy is restricted to in-frame clones and leaves out a portion. The sample holds about 32,000 clones. Material for sequencing was blood buffy coat. Receptors originate from a woman between 18 and 70 years old with a cervical HPV16 infection that either progressed to CIN3+ or cleared (not recorded which).

On this clone: The CDR3 extends 3 residues past the end of the read, so its final part is completed from the germline J gene. This sequence joins TRBV14 and TRBJ2-2, with 7 bases lining up with TRBD1. Germline-derived CDR1 and CDR2 are SGHDN and FVKESK. CDR3 length: 15 residues. CDR3 amino acids: CASSPGQLTNEKLFF. The covered CDR3 bases are TGTGCCAGCAGCCCGGGACAGCTAACTAATGAAAAG.

A note on this clone: The read finishes 3 residues shy of the CDR3 end, and the germline J gene is used to complete it. J is TRBJ1-1 and V is TRBV2; 9 bases fit TRBD1. The CDR3 is 14 residues long. V was pared by 6 bases and J by 5 bases, with 7 bases of the junction left unmatched. Germline V gene data show CDR1 as SNHLY and CDR2 as FYNNEI. The part of the CDR3 DNA that was read is TGTGCCAGCAGGGGACAGGGTTGGCTGACTGAA. Translation gives CASRGQGWLTE. In full, the CDR3 is CASRGQGWLTEAFF.

About this clone: The read terminates 3 residues ahead of where the CDR3 ends, so the germline J gene completes it. The chain joins TRBV10-3 to TRBJ2-4; tentatively, D is TRBD2 (5 bases). The CDR3 totals 11 residues. Germline CDR1 and CDR2: ENHRY and SYGVKD. Here the CDR3 reads CASQEDYGQYF. CDR3 bases read: TGTGCCTCCCAAGAAGACTATGGT.

A note on this clone: The read stops 3 residues short of the end of the CDR3; the missing end is completed from the germline J gene. The J gene is TRBJ2-7, the V gene TRBV9; 15 nucleotides match TRBD2. This CDR3 comprises 16 residues. Germline lookup yields CDR1 SGDLS and CDR2 YYNGEE. After removal of 5 bases from V and 0 bases from J, the junction contained 3 bases not matched to a gene. CDR3 in amino acids: CASSGLAGGPSYEQYF. The part of the CDR3 DNA that was read is TGTGCCAGCAGTGGACTAGCGGGAGGGCCCTCCTACGAG.

In regard to this clone: Read sequence stops 3 residues before the CDR3 end, and the germline J gene provides the missing end. This chain connects TRBV19 to TRBJ2-1; 9 bases are a match to TRBD1. Germline lookup yields CDR1 LNHDA and CDR2 SQIVND (reference sequence). V lost 2 bases and J lost 2; bases outside the gene matches: 13. The CDR3 consists of 19 residues. CDR3 DNA, as far as it was read: TGTGCCAGTAGTATAAGAGGGACAGGGAGCGGTACCACCTACAATGAG. Translated: CASSIRGTGSGTTYNE. The whole CDR3 is CASSIRGTGSGTTYNEQFF.

The CDR3 is CASSPREGAELAGEYEQYF. The CDR3 bases that were read are TGTGCCAGTAGTCCCCGGGAAGGGGCTGAACTAGCGGGGGAGTACGAG. The chain employs TRBV19 and TRBJ2-7; 11 positions match TRBD2. The read ends 3 residues before the CDR3 terminus; that terminus is restored from the germline J gene. This CDR3 contains 19 residues. Germline-derived CDR1 and CDR2 are LNHDA and SQIVND (reference sequence). Unmatched junction bases numbered 19, after V lost 5 bases and J lost 4 bases.

Details on this clone: The read gets to within 3 residues of the CDR3 end, and the germline J gene fills in the rest. Other nucleotide sequences from this sample produce the same CDR3. The chain uses TRBV18 and TRBJ2-7, with 8 nucleotides matching TRBD2. This CDR3 spans 14 amino acids. Looked up from germline, CDR1 is KGHSH and CDR2 is LQKENI. V lost 6 bases and J lost 4; bases outside the gene matches: 8. CDR3 DNA (partial): TGTGCCAGCTCCCCGGGGGGGAGGGCATACGAG. Its protein product is CASSPGGRAYE. The full CDR3 sequence reads CASSPGGRAYEQYF.

Details on this clone: The read ends 3 residues early relative to the CDR3; the germline J gene fills the gap. The chain links TRBV5-1 to TRBJ1-4; D possibly corresponds to TRBD1 (6 bases). Germline CDR1 reads SGHRS; CDR2 reads YFSETQ. V was cut by 4 bases and J by 4 bases, with 14 bases left in between. There are 15 residues in the CDR3. CDR3 DNA (partial): TGCGCCAGCAGCGCAACAGGGAACGGTAATGAAAAA. Translating it yields CASSATGNGNEK. The complete CDR3 reads CASSATGNGNEKLFF.

About this clone: The read falls 3 residues short of the CDR3 end, and the missing part is taken from the germline J gene. The chain links TRBV6-1 to TRBJ2-4; no firm D call. This CDR3 comprises 15 residues. Germline values: CDR1 MNHNS, CDR2 SASEGT. The CDR3 spells CASSDLGRNSYGQYF. Partial CDR3 DNA: TGTGCCAGCAGTGATTTGGGCAGAAACTCCTATGGT.

In regard to this clone: The germline gene is not matched at one end of the junction; a read error may be the cause. The sequenced CDR3 bases are TGTGCCAGCAGGGAAGACAGGGGCAGAGAAAAA. Its translation: CASREDRGREK. The entire CDR3 is CASREDRGREKLFF. The rearrangement joins TRBV2 to TRBJ1-4; TRBD1 aligns across 8 bases. The CDR3 end falls 3 residues outside the read, so it is completed with the germline J gene. The CDR3 has 14 amino acids. Looked up from germline, CDR1 is SNHLY and CDR2 is FYNNEI. Using reference TRBV2 and TRBJ1-4 for the parts outside the CDR3, the full variable domain is EPEVTQTPSHQVTQMGQEVILRCVPISNHLYFYWYRQILGQKVEFLVSFYNNEISEKSEIFDDQFSVERPDGSNFTLKIRSTKLEDSAMYFCASREDRGREKLFFGSGTQLSVL.

A remark on this clone: With the read ending 3 residues before the CDR3 end, the germline J gene is used to fill in that end. The rearrangement uses TRBV20-1 and TRBJ2-3; D unclear. The length of the CDR3 is 15 residues. Looked up from germline, CDR1 is DFQATT and CDR2 is SNEGSKA (reference sequence). V was cut by 8 bases and J by 0 bases, with 18 bases left in between. CDR3 loop: CSTLGPRASTDTQYF. The CDR3 DNA, read in part, is TGCAGTACTCTAGGTCCCAGAGCTAGCACAGATACG.

For this clone: The read is 3 residues too short to cover the CDR3 end, so that end is filled in from the germline J gene. The J gene is TRBJ2-3, the V gene TRBV18; 14 nucleotides align to TRBD2. Unmatched junction bases numbered 6, after V lost 1 base and J lost 6 bases. CDR3 size: 17 residues. Germline CDR1 is KGHSH and CDR2 is LQKENI. Partial CDR3 DNA: TGTGCCAGCTCACCACGAAAGACTAGCGGGAGGGGGGATACG. Its protein is CASSPRKTSGRGDT. The entire CDR3 protein is CASSPRKTSGRGDTQYF.

As concerns this clone: The sequenced fragment ends 3 residues before the CDR3 boundary, so the rest is inferred from the germline J gene. The J gene is TRBJ2-2, the V gene TRBV6-1; 7 positions match TRBD1. The germline CDR1 and CDR2 sequences are MNHNS and SASEGT. The CDR3 sequence is 15 residues long. CDR3 residues: CASSGNRGGNSPLFF. Incomplete CDR3 DNA: TGTGCCAGCAGTGGAAACAGGGGCGGTAATTCACCG.

Note on this clone: With the read ending 3 residues before the CDR3 end, the germline J gene is used to fill in that end. This chain connects TRBV2 to TRBJ2-2; 7 nucleotides align to TRBD2. The CDR3 length is 14 residues. Germline loops: CDR1 SNHLY, CDR2 FYNNEI. Trimming cost V 7 bases and J 4 bases; bases outside gene matches: 6. The CDR3 is CASTRTRFTGELFF. The sequenced CDR3 bases are TGTGCCAGCACGCGGACTAGATTCACCGGGGAG.

As for this clone: The read stops 3 residues short of the end of the CDR3; the missing end is completed from the germline J gene. The V gene is TRBV5-1, the J gene TRBJ1-2; D is ambiguous. CDR1 and CDR2 from the germline V gene are SGHRS and YFSETQ. The CDR3 is 14 residues long. Trimming cost V 1 base and J 4 bases, with 11 bases left between them. The sequenced CDR3 bases are TGCGCCAGCAGCTTGACTTACCTGAGCTATGGC. The encoded protein is CASSLTYLSYG. The whole CDR3 is CASSLTYLSYGYTF.

The part of the CDR3 DNA that was read is TGCAGCGTTGATCGGCAGGGGTTCCGGGAGACC. Translation gives CSVDRQGFRET. The whole CDR3 is CSVDRQGFRETQYF. The chain employs TRBV29-1 and TRBJ2-5; perhaps TRBD1 as D (6 bases). The read terminates 3 residues ahead of where the CDR3 ends, so the germline J gene completes it. The CDR3 loop spans 14 amino acids. Germline loops: CDR1 SQVTM, CDR2 ANQGSEA. V was cut by 3 bases and J by 5 bases, with 16 bases left in between.

On this clone: The read ends 3 residues before the CDR3 terminus; that terminus is restored from the germline J gene. J is TRBJ1-4 and V is TRBV19, with TRBD1 as a possible D gene (5 bases). The V end lost 5 bases, the J end lost 4 bases, and 11 bases lay between the germline ends. The CDR3 is 14 amino acids. Germline V gives CDR1 LNHDA, CDR2 SQIVND (reference sequence). The CDR3 sequence is CASSFPGVNEKLFF. CDR3 DNA (partial): TGTGCCAGTAGTTTCCCGGGGGTTAATGAAAAA.

As to this clone: The read gets to within 3 residues of the CDR3 end, and the germline J gene fills in the rest. The genes are TRBV11-2 and TRBJ2-3; D is possibly TRBD1 (6 bases). The length of the CDR3 is 13 residues. Germline-derived CDR1 and CDR2 are SGHAT and FQNNGV. Trimming stripped 3 bases from V and 6 bases from J, with 10 bases between. CDR3 bases read: TGTGCCAGCAGCTTTCAGGGGCCCGATACG. This codes for CASSFQGPDT. The entire CDR3 reads CASSFQGPDTQYF.

On this clone: With the read ending 3 residues before the CDR3 end, the germline J gene is used to fill in that end. The chain joins TRBV20-1 to TRBJ1-1; D call uncertain. Trimming took off 3 bases at V and 1 base at J, with 9 bases between the two ends. Germline V lookup: CDR1 DFQATT, CDR2 SNEGSKA (reference sequence). The length of the CDR3 is 13 residues. The CDR3 protein is CSASPNQNTEAFF. CDR3 DNA (partial): TGCAGTGCTAGCCCTAACCAGAACACTGAA.

Turning to this clone: Read sequence stops 3 residues before the CDR3 end, and the germline J gene provides the missing end. The chain recombines TRBV19 with TRBJ1-1; D is possibly TRBD1 (5 bases). Deletions cut 3 bases from V and 3 bases from J, with 8 bases between. The V gene's germline CDR1 is LNHDA and CDR2 SQIVND (reference sequence). The CDR3 has 13 residues. The CDR3 is CASSMEGYTEAFF. CDR3 DNA, as far as it was read: TGTGCCAGTAGTATGGAGGGGTACACTGAA.

Comment on this clone: Sequencing ends 3 residues short of the CDR3 end; the germline J gene provides the rest. V and J are TRBV5-1 and TRBJ2-2; 9 bases match TRBD1. Looked up from germline, CDR1 is SGHRS and CDR2 is YFSETQ. The CDR3 is 13 amino acids. This CDR3 reads CASGDRANEKLFF. CDR3 bases read: TGCGCCAGCGGGGACAGGGCTAATGAAAAG.

A remark on this clone: Coverage ceases 3 residues before the CDR3 finishes, and the germline J gene fills in the end. This chain connects TRBV2 to TRBJ1-4; no clear D gene. Germline loops: CDR1 SNHLY, CDR2 FYNNEI. Trimming took 7 bases from V and 4 from J, leaving 10 bases between them. There are 13 residues in the CDR3. The CDR3 here is CASIKGHNEKLFF. CDR3 DNA (partial): TGTGCCAGCATTAAAGGCCATAATGAAAAA.

On this clone: Read sequence stops 3 residues before the CDR3 end, and the germline J gene provides the missing end. The genes are TRBV7-8 and TRBJ2-5; possibly TRBD1 for D (6 bases). Germline V gene lookup returns CDR1 SGHVS and CDR2 FQNEAQ. The CDR3 is made up of 13 amino acids. V was trimmed by 5 bases and J by 1 base, leaving 8 bases between them. The CDR3 spells CASSVQGQETQYF. CDR3 DNA, as far as it was read: TGTGCCAGCAGCGTACAGGGCCAAGAGACC.

The CDR3 spells CASSINRQKTEAFF. CDR3 DNA, as far as it was read: TGTGCCAGCAGCATTAATCGCCAGAAAACTGAA. The genes are TRBV6-2 or TRBV6-3 and TRBJ1-1, with no clear D. The read halts 3 residues ahead of the CDR3 end, with the missing end drawn from the germline J gene. Trimming removed 6 bases from V and 5 bases from J, with 16 bases in between. The CDR3 runs to 14 residues. In germline, CDR1 is MNHEY, CDR2 SVGEGT.

For this clone: The sequenced fragment ends 3 residues before the CDR3 boundary, so the rest is inferred from the germline J gene. The chain links TRBV18 to TRBJ2-1; 7 bases match TRBD1. Germline CDR1 reads KGHSH; CDR2 reads LQKENI. The V and J ends lost 4 bases and 8 bases, in that order; junction bases with no gene match: 8. The CDR3 spans 14 residues. CDR3 bases read: TGTGCCAGCTCACGGGAAACAGGGGTAGATGAG. It codes for CASSRETGVDE. The CDR3 reads in full as CASSRETGVDEQFF.

A word on this clone: The sequence runs out 3 residues before the end of the CDR3; the remainder is reconstructed from the germline J gene. The J gene is TRBJ2-3, the V gene TRBV19; either TRBD1 or TRBD2 may supply D (5 bases each). V lost 4 bases and J 4 bases, leaving 12 bases between the germline ends. The length of the CDR3 is 14 residues. Germline CDR1 reads LNHDA; CDR2 reads SQIVND (reference sequence). This CDR3 is CASSSMRGADTQYF. The sequenced part of the CDR3 DNA is TGTGCCAGTAGTAGCATGAGGGGCGCAGATACG.

CDR3 loop: CASSRGQGSSPLFF. The CDR3 DNA, read in part, is TGTGCCAGCAGCCGGGGACAGGGTAGTTCACCA. The gene calls are TRBV7-8 and TRBJ1-4; TRBD1 agrees at 9 bases. The sequenced fragment ends 3 residues before the CDR3 boundary, so the rest is inferred from the germline J gene. The CDR3 spans 14 residues. Germline values: CDR1 SGHVS, CDR2 FQNEAQ.

A word on this clone: The CDR3 extends 3 residues past the end of the read, so its final part is completed from the germline J gene. Distinct nucleotide sequences in the sample also encode this CDR3. This chain joins TRBV18 and TRBJ1-1; TRBD1 is a possible D gene (5 bases). The CDR3 length is 15 residues. Germline lookup yields CDR1 KGHSH and CDR2 LQKENI. Trimming cost V 5 bases and J 5 bases, with 18 bases left between them. CDR3 bases read: TGTGCCAGCTCATTCCTCGGGCTGGGGGGAACTGAA. It is translated as CASSFLGLGGTE. In full, the CDR3 is CASSFLGLGGTEAFF.

Concerning this clone itself: The read ends 3 residues shy of where the CDR3 ends; the end is completed using the germline J gene. V usage is TRBV7-3 and J usage is TRBJ1-2; D may be TRBD1 (6 bases). This CDR3 is built from 15 residues. Germline V CDR1 and CDR2: SGHTA, FQGTGA. The germline V and J ends were trimmed by 0 bases and 2 bases, with 10 bases remaining between them. CDR3 sequence: CASSLTSTGNYGYTF. Incomplete CDR3 DNA: TGTGCCAGCAGCTTAACGTCGACAGGCAACTATGGC.